Here is one T cell receptor beta chain with its context. The antigen is undetermined. The CDR3 extends over 14 amino acids. Trimming pared 1 base from V and 2 bases from J, leaving 9 bases between. Germline V CDR1 and CDR2: LNHDA, SQIVND (reference sequence). The record originates from a study of radiotherapy plus CTLA-4 blockade in lung cancer. Findings and limits, study-wide: There was expansion of tumor-derived TCR clones in blood after radiotherapy plus ipilimumab.

Receiving focal radiation plus CTLA-4 blockade with ipilimumab were patients who had chemo-refractory metastatic non-small-cell lung cancer. Assay used: immunoSEQ multiplex PCR; TCRdb lists only in-frame clones, some missing. The data contain about 73,000 clones, around nine tenths of them singletons. This specimen consisted of peripheral blood, obtained from a patient treated with radiotherapy plus ipilimumab. The chain carries TRBV19 and TRBJ2-7; D is ambiguous. The receptor comes from a human donor with non-small cell lung cancer that progressed on radiotherapy plus ipilimumab. CDR3 sequence: CASSIGTRTYEQYF. Here the CDR3 DNA reads TGTGCCAGTAGTATAGGGACGCGAACCTACGAGCAGTACTTC.